The clone carrying this T cell receptor (beta chain) has a handful of counts. No antigen is known for it. Germline V gene data show CDR1 as DFQATT and CDR2 as SNEGSKA (reference sequence). Trimming removed 4 bases from V and 3 bases from J, with 12 bases in between. The CDR3 is made up of 13 amino acids. This entry belongs to a study of response to subunit inactivated influenza vaccine. TCRdb ran MiXCR on the RT-PCR reads and lists one entry per CDR3 protein. The sample includes 530,000 or so distinct CDR3 sequences, around 15% of them seen just once. Study results and limitations: It was the authors' suggestion that each seasonal influenza vaccination recruits few new T cells.

This receptor was obtained from a man aged 50 to 59 who received an inactivated influenza vaccine. The V gene is TRBV20-1, the J gene TRBJ1-2; D possibly corresponds to TRBD1 (6 bases). Source: PBMCs from blood, taken approximately 12 days after vaccination. The CDR3 DNA reads TGCAGTGCTATCACACAGGGCGACTATGGCTACACCTTC. As protein: CSAITQGDYGYTF.